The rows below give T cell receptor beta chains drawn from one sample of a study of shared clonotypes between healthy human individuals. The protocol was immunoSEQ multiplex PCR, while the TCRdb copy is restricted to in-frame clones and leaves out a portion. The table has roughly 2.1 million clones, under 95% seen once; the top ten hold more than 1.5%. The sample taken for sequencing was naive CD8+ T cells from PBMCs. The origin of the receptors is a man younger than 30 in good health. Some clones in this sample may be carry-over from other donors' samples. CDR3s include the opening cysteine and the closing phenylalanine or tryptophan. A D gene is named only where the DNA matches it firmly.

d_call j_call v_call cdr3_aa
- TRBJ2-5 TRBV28 CASSFYSGETQYF
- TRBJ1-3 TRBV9 CASSVKGSGNTIYF
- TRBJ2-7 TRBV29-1 CSVEWDLSHEQYF
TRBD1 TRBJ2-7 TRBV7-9 CASSHWTGGEYEQYF
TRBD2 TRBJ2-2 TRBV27 CASSPPRGRSLTGELFF
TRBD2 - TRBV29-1 CSVNGPGGPEQYF
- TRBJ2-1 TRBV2 CASSQLGESHNNEQFF
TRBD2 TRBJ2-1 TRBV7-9 CASSLVPSGFNEQFF
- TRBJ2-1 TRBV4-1 CASTELVGIANEQFF
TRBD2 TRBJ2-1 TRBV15 CATSRDVTSGTVGEQFF
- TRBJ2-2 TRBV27 CASSITGPPGELFF
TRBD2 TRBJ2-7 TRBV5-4 CASSSGTSEAYEQYF